This T cell receptor beta chain was found in a study of shared clonotypes between healthy human individuals. Study-wide points: Generation probability values for non-shared clonotypes were lower than those for clonotypes shared by all four donors. The study drew on few donors, limiting represented genetic and exposure-history diversity.

CD8 cells classed as naive were CD45RO-negative and positively selected for CCR7, excluding terminally differentiated effector memory CD45RA+ cells. As concerns this clone: Its antigen is unknown.

Profiled with immunoSEQ multiplex PCR; TCRdb holds only in-frame clones, not every one. The sample shows around 1.9 million clones, 80% to 95% of them seen only once. The sequenced material came from naive CD8+ T cells from PBMCs. This TCR came from a man aged 18 to 29 in good health. Some clones in this sample may be carry-over from other donors' samples.

The CDR3 region has the DNA TGTGCCAGCAGCACGGGGAGGCCGGGACAGCCCTCGAACACCGGGGAGCTGTTTTTT. Translated, it gives CASSTGRPGQPSNTGELFF. The V call is TRBV11-2, the J call TRBJ2-2, with D tentatively TRBD1 (7 bases). Per germline, CDR1 SGHAT and CDR2 FQNNGV. Trimming took off 5 bases at V and 0 bases at J, with 22 bases between the two ends. CDR3 length equals 19 residues.